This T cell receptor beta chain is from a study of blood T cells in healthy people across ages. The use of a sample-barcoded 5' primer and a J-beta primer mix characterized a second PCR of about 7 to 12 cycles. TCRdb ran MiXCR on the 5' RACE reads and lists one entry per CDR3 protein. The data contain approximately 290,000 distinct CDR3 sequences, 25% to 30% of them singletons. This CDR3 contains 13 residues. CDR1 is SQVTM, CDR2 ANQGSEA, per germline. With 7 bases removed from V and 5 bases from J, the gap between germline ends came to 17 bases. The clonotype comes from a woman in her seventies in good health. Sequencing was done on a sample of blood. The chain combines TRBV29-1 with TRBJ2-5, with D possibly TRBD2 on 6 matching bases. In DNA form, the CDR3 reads TGCAGCGGACAAGGGGTGGCGGGGGAGACCCAGTACTTC. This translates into CSGQGVAGETQYF.